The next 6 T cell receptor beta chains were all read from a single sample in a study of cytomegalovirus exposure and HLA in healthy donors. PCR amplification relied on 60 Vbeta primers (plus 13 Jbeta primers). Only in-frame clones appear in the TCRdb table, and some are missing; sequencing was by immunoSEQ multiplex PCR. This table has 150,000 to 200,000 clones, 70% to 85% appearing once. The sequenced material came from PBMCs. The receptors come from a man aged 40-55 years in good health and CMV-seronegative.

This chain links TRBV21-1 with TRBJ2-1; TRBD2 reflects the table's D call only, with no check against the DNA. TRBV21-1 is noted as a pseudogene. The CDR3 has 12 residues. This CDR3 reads CASLTRSNEQFF. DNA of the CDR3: TGTGCCAGCTTGACGCGGTCCAATGAGCAGTTCTTC.

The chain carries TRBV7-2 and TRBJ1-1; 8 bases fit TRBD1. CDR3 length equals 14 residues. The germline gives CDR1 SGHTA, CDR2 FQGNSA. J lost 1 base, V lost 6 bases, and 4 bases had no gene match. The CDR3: CASRTGTGNTEAFF. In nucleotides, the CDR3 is TGTGCCAGCAGAACCGGGACAGGGAACACTGAAGCTTTCTTT.

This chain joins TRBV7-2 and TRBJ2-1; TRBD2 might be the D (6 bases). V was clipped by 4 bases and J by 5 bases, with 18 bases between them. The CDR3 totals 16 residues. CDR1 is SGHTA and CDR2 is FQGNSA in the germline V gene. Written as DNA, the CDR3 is TGTGCCAGCAGCTCACCAACTAGCCATGCCGACAATGAGCAGTTCTTC. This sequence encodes CASSSPTSHADNEQFF.

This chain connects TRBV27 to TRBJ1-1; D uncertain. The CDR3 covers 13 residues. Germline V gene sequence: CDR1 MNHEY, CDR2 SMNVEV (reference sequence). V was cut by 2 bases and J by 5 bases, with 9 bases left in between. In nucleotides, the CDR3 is TGTGCCAGCAGTTTAGTAGGGAGGACTGAAGCTTTCTTT. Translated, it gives CASSLVGRTEAFF.

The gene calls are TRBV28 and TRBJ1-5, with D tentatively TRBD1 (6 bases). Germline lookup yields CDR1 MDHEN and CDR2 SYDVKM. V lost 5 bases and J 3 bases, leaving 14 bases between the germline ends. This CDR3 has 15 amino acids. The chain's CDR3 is CASSPPPGANQPQHF. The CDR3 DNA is TGTGCCAGCAGTCCACCCCCAGGGGCCAATCAGCCCCAGCATTTT.

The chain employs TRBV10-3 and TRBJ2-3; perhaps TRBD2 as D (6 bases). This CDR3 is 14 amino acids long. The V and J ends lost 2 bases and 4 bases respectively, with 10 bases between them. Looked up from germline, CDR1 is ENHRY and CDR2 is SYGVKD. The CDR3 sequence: CAISEPGGADTQYF. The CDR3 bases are TGTGCCATCAGTGAGCCCGGAGGGGCAGATACGCAGTATTTT.